This is a list of T cell receptor beta chains from one sample in a study of breast tumors, draining lymph nodes, adjacent tissues. TCRdb reprocessed the multiplex PCR reads via MiXCR and lists one record per CDR3 protein. The sample consists of 150,000 to 200,000 distinct CDR3 sequences, 30% to 35% of them appearing once. Source material: axillary lymph node tissue. The source of these receptors is a female donor with breast cancer. Some clones in this sample may be carry-over from other donors' samples. Both conserved end residues are part of each CDR3. D genes are given only for firm matches. For some rows the clone size is stated as once, few or many, or as a class when expanded; others skip it.

size,D,J,V,DNA,CDR3
NA,TRBD2,TRBJ2-1,TRBV6-2/TRBV6-3,TGTGCCAGCAGTTACTACGGGGGGGCGAATGAGCAGTTCTTC,CASSYYGGANEQFF
many,NA,TRBJ2-7,TRBV5-6,TGTGCCAGCAGCTTGGCCGGCCGGGGGGCCAAAACCTACGAGCAGTACTTC,CASSLAGRGAKTYEQYF
NA,NA,TRBJ2-2,TRBV20-1,NA,CSASGGANEQYFGPGTGELFF
NA,TRBD2,TRBJ2-7,TRBV30,TGTGCCTGGAGCTTGCCGGCTAGCGGGAGTTACGAGCAGTACTTC,CAWSLPASGSYEQYF
many,TRBD2,TRBJ2-3,TRBV20-1,TGCAGTGCTAGCCTTAGCGGGAGATCTGCAGATACGCAGTATTTT,CSASLSGRSADTQYF
NA,NA,TRBJ2-1,TRBV27,TGTGCCAGCAGTTTGTGGTTGCCCTCCTACAATGAGCAGTTCTTC,CASSLWLPSYNEQFF
many,NA,TRBJ2-3,TRBV29-1,TGCAGCGTTGGGGACCTCGAGGGGCAGTATTTT,CSVGDLEGQYF
many,TRBD2,TRBJ2-1,TRBV5-1,TGCGCCAGCAGGGATTTCGGGGGGAGCTACAATGAGCAGTTCTTC,CASRDFGGSYNEQFF
many,TRBD2,TRBJ2-7,TRBV4-2,TGTGCCAGCAGCCAAGTCGGGCTAGCGGGAGCGGGAGAGCAGTACTTC,CASSQVGLAGAGEQYF
NA,NA,TRBJ1-2,TRBV10-3,TGTGCCTGCAGTGCCCCGGGGCAGGTGAACTATGGCTACACCTTC,CACSAPGQVNYGYTF
few,NA,TRBJ2-7,TRBV6-1,TGTGCCAGCAGTGCCAGGATGGCCTACGAGCAGTACTTC,CASSARMAYEQYF
many,NA,TRBJ2-2,TRBV5-8,TGTGCCAGCAGCTTTGGCCGGGACACCGGGGAGCTGTTTTTT,CASSFGRDTGELFF
many,TRBD1,TRBJ2-2,TRBV30,TGTGCCTGCCCCACCAGGGGGAGAAACACCGGGGAGCTGTTTTTT,CACPTRGRNTGELFF
few,NA,TRBJ2-1,TRBV7-3,TGTGCCAGCAGCTTAACAGGGGTAGGGGCGCTTAGCTCCTACAATGAGCAGTTCTTC,CASSLTGVGALSSYNEQFF
NA,NA,TRBJ2-3,TRBV6-6,TGTGCCAGCAGTTACTTGTACATTCCAAGTGAGGCGGACACGCAGTATTTT,CASSYLYIPSEADTQYF
many,TRBD1,TRBJ1-5,TRBV2,TGTGCCAGCAGCGGGACAGATTATAGCAATCAGCCCCAGCATTTT,CASSGTDYSNQPQHF
NA,NA,TRBJ2-3,TRBV2,TGTGCCAGCAGTCCCGGCTCCCCGGTCTATGGCTACACAGATACGCAGTATTTT,CASSPGSPVYGYTDTQYF
many,NA,TRBJ2-3,TRBV5-4,TGTGCCAGCAGCTTGGCGGCAGGGGCAGATACGCAGTATTTT,CASSLAAGADTQYF
many,TRBD1,TRBJ2-2,TRBV6-1,TGTGCCAGCATGCGGACAGGGGTCGTCGCCGGGGAGCTGTTTTTT,CASMRTGVVAGELFF
NA,TRBD2,TRBJ2-1,TRBV7-2,TGTGCCAGCAGCTTGCCCGGGAGGGGCAATGAGCAGTTCTTC,CASSLPGRGNEQFF
NA,NA,TRBJ2-5,TRBV7-2,TGTGCCAGCAGCCAAAACGCCCCGGCAGAAGAGACCCAGTACTTC,CASSQNAPAEETQYF
many,NA,TRBJ2-7,TRBV7-2,TGTGCCAGCAGCTCCGGGACCCATTTACGGGAGCAGTACTTC,CASSSGTHLREQYF
many,NA,TRBJ2-2,TRBV12-3/TRBV12-4,TGTGCCAGCAGCCGCCGAGGCGGGAACACCGGGGAGCTGTTTTTT,CASSRRGGNTGELFF
NA,NA,TRBJ1-2,TRBV6-2/TRBV6-3,TGTGCCAGCAGGCACGGGGGAAACTATGGCTACACCTTC,CASRHGGNYGYTF
many,NA,TRBJ2-1,TRBV20-1,TGCAGTGCTGGAGGGACAGTAACTAATGAGCAGTTCTTC,CSAGGTVTNEQFF
many,NA,TRBJ1-4,TRBV7-4,TGTGCCAGCAGCTTAGTCCGGACAGCTGCGGCTAATGAAAAACTGTTTTTT,CASSLVRTAAANEKLFF
many,NA,TRBJ1-3,TRBV6-5,TGTGCCAGCAGTTACAGGGGTACTGGAAACACCATATATTTT,CASSYRGTGNTIYF
NA,TRBD2,TRBJ2-5,TRBV27,TGTGCCACCTGCCCGGCTAGCGGCAGACAAGAGACCCAGTACTTC,CATCPASGRQETQYF
many,NA,TRBJ2-2,TRBV24-1,TGTGCCACCGGGACACCGAACACCGGGGAGCTGTTTTTT,CATGTPNTGELFF
NA,TRBD1,TRBJ1-6,TRBV5-1,TGCGCCAGCAGGGAAACAGGGGCTAATTCCCCCCTCCACTTT,CASRETGANSPLHF
NA,NA,TRBJ2-3,TRBV7-6,TGTGCCAGCAGCTTACAAAATGGGGGTGATACGCAGTATTTT,CASSLQNGGDTQYF
NA,NA,TRBJ1-3,TRBV3-1,TGTGCCAGCAGCCGAAACGGGCCGCAAGGGGGAAACACCATATATTTT,CASSRNGPQGGNTIYF
NA,NA,TRBJ1-3,TRBV6-5,TGTGCCGGCAGTTACGGGGTCGGAAACACCATATATTTT,CAGSYGVGNTIYF
NA,NA,TRBJ2-7,TRBV7-2,TGTGCCAGCAGCTCGCTAGGCGAGCAGTACTTC,CASSSLGEQYF
NA,NA,TRBJ2-6,TRBV12-3/TRBV12-4,TGTGCCAGCAGTTTCTTGGCAGGGGCCAACGTCCTGACTTTC,CASSFLAGANVLTF
many,NA,TRBJ1-4,TRBV12-3/TRBV12-4,TGTGCCAGCAGTTTCCGGACAGCACAGGAAAAACTGTTTTTT,CASSFRTAQEKLFF
many,NA,TRBJ1-4,TRBV3-1,TGTGCCAGCAGCCAAGCAGCAGGGGATCCGGCTAATGAAAAACTGTTTTTT,CASSQAAGDPANEKLFF
NA,NA,TRBJ2-7,TRBV27,TGTGCCAGCAGTTTAACAGCCTCCTACGAGCAGTACTTC,CASSLTASYEQYF
NA,TRBD1,TRBJ2-7,TRBV3-1,TGTGCCAGCGGCCAAGAGTGGGTAGACAGGGTTGGCGAGCAGTACTTC,CASGQEWVDRVGEQYF
NA,NA,TRBJ1-2,TRBV20-1,TGCAGTGCTCGTTTCAGGGGAGAGGGCTACACCTTC,CSARFRGEGYTF
NA,NA,TRBJ2-3,TRBV10-2,TGCGCCAGCAGTGCGGACGGGATGAACACAGATACGCAGTATTTT,CASSADGMNTDTQYF
many,NA,TRBJ2-5,TRBV7-3,TGTGCCAGCAGCCCGGCCCGTTTCGAGACCCAGTACTTC,CASSPARFETQYF
NA,NA,TRBJ1-2,TRBV3-1,TGTGCCAGCAGCCAAGAGGTCCGTTCGACCTATGGCTACACCTTC,CASSQEVRSTYGYTF
once,NA,TRBJ2-4,TRBV14,TGTGCCAGCAGCCCCCCGGGCCAAAACATTCAGTACTTC,CASSPPGQNIQYF
NA,NA,TRBJ2-3,TRBV7-8,TGTGCCAGCAGCTTCCGAGCCTCGCAGAATGAGCAGTATTTT,CASSFRASQNEQYF
many,NA,TRBJ1-4,TRBV7-6,TGTGCCAGCAGCTTACTCCGGGGGCGCGGTGAAAAACTGTTTTTT,CASSLLRGRGEKLFF
NA,TRBD2,TRBJ2-1,TRBV6-1,TGTGCCAGCAGTGACCGGACTAGCGGGAGGTTGTGGCAGTCCTTC,CASSDRTSGRLWQSF
NA,TRBD1,TRBJ1-2,TRBV20-1,TGCAGTGGCATGCAGGGGGCGGGGAATGGTGGCTACACCTTC,CSGMQGAGNGGYTF
many,NA,TRBJ2-7,TRBV6-4,TGTGCCAGCAGCTTACCGGCTAGCGCATACGAGCAGTACTTC,CASSLPASAYEQYF
many,NA,TRBJ2-6,TRBV7-9,TGTGCCAGCAGCTTAGGATTTAGGGGTCTCACCACCGGGGCCAACGTCCTGACTTTC,CASSLGFRGLTTGANVLTF
many,NA,TRBJ2-2,TRBV2,TGTGCCAGCAGGTTGAGGACCGGGGAGCTGTTTTTT,CASRLRTGELFF
many,TRBD1,TRBJ2-3,TRBV20-1,TGCAGTGCTAATAGGGACAGGGGATCAGATACGCAGTATTTT,CSANRDRGSDTQYF
many,NA,TRBJ1-2,TRBV11-3,TGTGCCCCCCGCATGGGCTACACCTTC,CAPRMGYTF
many,NA,TRBJ1-2,TRBV9,TGTGCCAGCAAAAGGGAATCTAACTATGGCTACACCTTC,CASKRESNYGYTF
NA,NA,TRBJ1-6,TRBV20-1,TGCAGTTCTATAGCCGGGACGGTCAATTCACCCCTCCACTTT,CSSIAGTVNSPLHF